The next 13 T cell receptor beta chains were all read from a single sample in a study of cytomegalovirus exposure and HLA in healthy donors. With 60 Vbeta and 13 Jbeta primers, the PCR was carried out. Sequenced by immunoSEQ multiplex PCR; TCRdb stores in-frame clones only, minus some. This table holds 90,000 to 120,000 clones, roughly 82% found once. The source material was PBMCs. These receptors were collected from a male donor in good health and CMV-seronegative.

The chain recombines TRBV10-2 with TRBJ1-2, with a weak D call TRBD1 (5 bases). Trimming stripped 1 base from V and 2 bases from J, with 8 bases between. Germline CDR1 and CDR2: WSHSY and SAAADI. CDR3 size: 14 residues. In DNA, the CDR3 is TGCGCCAGCAGTGAGTTTACAGGCAACTATGGCTACACCTTC. Its translation: CASSEFTGNYGYTF.

The chain couples TRBV28 to TRBJ1-1, with D possibly being TRBD1 (6 bases). Germline CDR1 reads MDHEN; CDR2 reads SYDVKM. V lost 2 bases and J lost 7, with 14 bases in between. This CDR3 is 14 amino acids long. The CDR3 protein is CASSLGVGAVEAFF. Written as DNA, the CDR3 is TGTGCCAGCAGTTTAGGGGTGGGGGCGGTTGAAGCTTTCTTT.

V usage is TRBV6-5 and J usage is TRBJ2-1; D perhaps matches TRBD2 (6 bases). V lost 8 bases to trimming and J lost 3 bases, with 17 bases between them. CDR3 length: 15 residues. Germline V gene lookup returns CDR1 MNHEY and CDR2 SVGAGI. In DNA form, the CDR3 reads TGTGCCAGCGGCGGGATGGAGGCCGGCTACAATGAGCAGTTCTTC. Its translation: CASGGMEAGYNEQFF.

This chain joins TRBV30 and TRBJ1-2; 11 positions agree with TRBD1. V shed 4 bases, J shed 6 bases, and the junction held 7 bases outside the gene matches. Germline V gene data show CDR1 as GTSNPN and CDR2 as SVGIG (reference sequence). The length of the CDR3 is 14 residues. In nucleotides, the CDR3 is TGTGCCTGGATCCGGACAGGGGGCGCAAATGGCTACACCTTC. Protein product: CAWIRTGGANGYTF.

This clone has a single count. In the same sample, other DNA sequences code for this CDR3. The V and J genes are TRBV2 and TRBJ1-2; the match to TRBD1 covers 7 bases. The CDR3 loop spans 12 amino acids. Trimming took 8 bases from V and 6 from J; bases not matched to a gene: 6. Germline CDR1 SNHLY, CDR2 FYNNEI. The CDR3: CASPTGLNGYTF. CDR3 DNA sequence: TGTGCCAGCCCGACAGGGCTGAATGGCTACACCTTC.

This clone has a handful of counts. The chain links TRBV27 to TRBJ1-1, with D tentatively TRBD1 (6 bases). The germline gives CDR1 MNHEY, CDR2 SMNVEV (reference sequence). The CDR3 covers 13 residues. The germline V and J ends were trimmed by 5 bases and 5 bases, with 12 bases remaining between them. CDR3: CASSPGQWTEAFF. Written as DNA, the CDR3 is TGTGCCAGCAGTCCTGGACAGTGGACTGAAGCTTTCTTT.

This chain connects TRBV25-1 to TRBJ2-5, with a weak D call TRBD2 (6 bases). The V end was cut by 2 bases, the J end by 5 bases, with 12 bases between. CDR1 is MGHDK, CDR2 SYGVNS, per germline. CDR3 length equals 14 residues. The CDR3 DNA reads as TGTGCCAGCAGTGAAGGGGGAGGCGGGGAGACCCAGTACTTC. This codes for CASSEGGGGETQYF.

This chain uses TRBV19 with TRBJ1-3; D gene unclear. The V end lost 7 bases, the J end lost 0 bases, and 10 bases lay between the germline ends. The CDR3 consists of 14 residues. The V gene's germline CDR1 is LNHDA and CDR2 SQIVND (reference sequence). The chain's CDR3 is CASKLELSGNTIYF. The CDR3 coding sequence is TGTGCCAGTAAATTGGAGCTCTCTGGAAACACCATATATTTT.

V and J are TRBV7-9 and TRBJ1-6, with TRBD1 matching 7 bases. Germline CDR1 SEHNR, CDR2 FQNEAQ (reference sequence). Trimming took 4 bases from V and 6 from J; bases not matched to a gene: 3. The CDR3 sequence is 14 residues long. CDR3 in DNA: TGTGCCAGCAGCTCGGGACAGAGTAATTCACCCCTCCACTTT. Translation: CASSSGQSNSPLHF.

This sequence joins TRBV7-8 and TRBJ2-1, with a possible D match to TRBD1 (5 bases). Trimming left V 0 bases short and J 8 bases short, with 8 bases between. Looked up from germline, CDR1 is SGHVS and CDR2 is FQNEAQ. CDR3 length: 13 amino acids. CDR3 sequence: CASSLAQGYEQFF. Here the CDR3 DNA reads TGTGCCAGCAGCTTAGCCCAGGGATATGAGCAGTTCTTC.

This chain uses TRBV4-2 with TRBJ2-7; D not resolved. Germline V gene data show CDR1 as LGHNA and CDR2 as YNFKEQ. V was pared by 1 base and J by 9 bases, with 16 bases between. The CDR3 sequence is 14 residues long. In DNA, the CDR3 is TGTGCCAGCAGCCAAGTCTCGCAGAGAGAGGTGCAGTACTTC. As protein: CASSQVSQREVQYF.

The V and J genes are TRBV19 and TRBJ2-5; 7 bases are a match to TRBD2. The germline gives CDR1 LNHDA, CDR2 SQIVND (reference sequence). CDR3 length equals 15 residues. The J segment lost 5 bases and the V segment lost 2 bases, leaving 8 bases of the junction unmatched. This CDR3 reads CASSISRGGDETQYF. In DNA, the CDR3 is TGTGCCAGTAGTATATCGAGGGGAGGGGATGAGACCCAGTACTTC. Full variable domain (rest looked up from reference TRBV19 and TRBJ2-5): DGGITQSPKYLFRKEGQNVTLSCEQNLNHDAMYWYRQDPGQGLRLIYYSQIVNDFQKGDIAEGYSVSREKKESFPLTVTSAQKNPTAFYLCASSISRGGDETQYFGPGTRLLVL.

A single count supports this clone. The chain joins TRBV27 to TRBJ1-5, with a weak D call TRBD1 (5 bases). In germline, CDR1 is MNHEY, CDR2 SMNVEV (reference sequence). Trimming shortened V by 5 bases and J by 5 bases, and 22 bases separated the two germline ends. CDR3 length: 17 amino acids. CDR3 residues: CASSAGLGGAGDQPQHF. The CDR3 bases are TGTGCCAGCAGTGCTGGGTTGGGAGGTGCGGGGGATCAGCCCCAGCATTTT.